The 20 T cell receptor beta chains below come from one sample, sequenced in a study of Ad26.COV2.S vaccination and SARS-CoV-2 variants. Treatment defined: around 19 received Ad26.COV2.S at low or high dose, single or two shots; about 5 received placebo; per-sample allocation not given. Sampling took place 63 days after the first vaccine or placebo injection. Generated by immunoSEQ multiplex PCR, the TCRdb table keeps only in-frame clones and is missing some. Of about 470,000 clones detected, less than 95% appear once; the ten largest clones hold roughly 3.9%. Specimen: peripheral blood, collected in a trial of Ad26.COV2.S vaccine versus placebo. The receptor set was obtained from a person between 18 and 65 years old who received the Ad26.COV2.S COVID-19 vaccine or a placebo.

This chain links TRBV28 with TRBJ1-6, with a possible D match to TRBD1 (5 bases). The CDR3 totals 14 residues. Per the germline V gene, CDR1 is MDHEN and CDR2 is SYDVKM. The V gene lost 3 bases and the J gene lost 10 bases, with 13 bases spanning the gap. The CDR3 DNA reads as TGTGCCAGCAGTTTGCAGGGATTGGGATCACCCCTCCACTTT. This translates into CASSLQGLGSPLHF.

This sequence joins TRBV9 and TRBJ2-2, with 7 bases fitting TRBD1. The CDR3 totals 16 residues. V was clipped by 0 bases and J by 5 bases; unmatched bases: 7. The germline V gene has CDR1 SGDLS and CDR2 YYNGEE. CDR3: CASSVDDRAKTGELFF. CDR3 coding DNA: TGTGCCAGCAGCGTAGACGACAGGGCTAAAACCGGGGAGCTGTTTTTT.

The gene calls are TRBV7-2 and TRBJ2-3; D is ambiguous. The germline V and J ends were trimmed by 5 bases and 0 bases, with 9 bases remaining between them. The length of the CDR3 is 14 residues. Germline V gives CDR1 SGHTA, CDR2 FQGNSA. CDR3 nucleotides: TGTGCCAGCAGCACCTCTTTTAGCACAGATACGCAGTATTTT. This codes for CASSTSFSTDTQYF.

The chain combines TRBV7-2 with TRBJ2-3; 10 nucleotides line up with TRBD2. CDR1 and CDR2 from the germline V gene are SGHTA and FQGNSA. CDR3 length: 16 amino acids. Unmatched junction bases numbered 10, after V lost 6 bases and J lost 4 bases. This chain's CDR3 is CASSSHSGRAADTQYF. As DNA, the CDR3 is TGTGCCAGCAGTTCACACAGCGGGAGGGCCGCAGATACGCAGTATTTT.

CDR3 loop: CASSLGARGETQYF. The CDR3 coding sequence is TGTGCCAGCAGCTTGGGCGCCAGGGGAGAGACCCAGTACTTC. The chain is built from TRBV5-5 and TRBJ2-5; possible D gene TRBD1, 6 bases. The CDR3 spans 14 residues. Germline V CDR1 and CDR2: SGHKS, YYEKEE (reference sequence). V lost 0 bases and J 4 bases, leaving 10 bases between the germline ends.

The V gene is TRBV19, the J gene TRBJ1-4; 8 bases match TRBD1. Germline V gene lookup returns CDR1 LNHDA and CDR2 SQIVND (reference sequence). CDR3 length: 14 residues. V was clipped by 10 bases and J by 7 bases; unmatched bases: 11. In nucleotides, the CDR3 is TGTGCCACCACTGACAGGGGTATAGGTGAAAAACTGTTTTTT. Protein sequence: CATTDRGIGEKLFF.

The chain combines TRBV3-1 (or the pseudogene TRBV3-2) with TRBJ2-2, with D tentatively TRBD1 (5 bases). CDR1 and CDR2 from the germline V gene are LGHDT and YNNKEL (reference sequence). This CDR3 is 14 amino acids long. V dropped 4 bases and J dropped 8 bases, with 14 bases sitting between them. CDR3 residues: CASSLSRDQGELFF. The CDR3 nucleotides are TGTGCCAGCAGCCTCAGCAGGGATCAGGGGGAGCTGTTTTTT.

J is TRBJ2-7 and V is TRBV15; 11 positions agree with TRBD2. The ends lost 0 bases at V and 4 bases at J; junction bases unmatched: 5. CDR3 size: 16 residues. Germline V CDR1 and CDR2: LNHNV, YYDKDF (reference sequence). The CDR3 is CATSRDTGTSGYEQYF. DNA of the CDR3: TGTGCCACCAGCAGAGATACCGGGACTAGCGGATACGAGCAGTACTTC.

The rearrangement uses TRBV7-6 and TRBJ2-7; a weak D match, TRBD2 (6 bases). The CDR3 runs to 14 residues. Germline-derived CDR1 and CDR2 are SGHVS and FNYEAQ. Trimming took 5 bases from V and 3 from J, leaving 14 bases between them. The CDR3 coding sequence is TGTGCCAGCAGCCCTGGGGGGACTCTCTACGAGCAGTACTTC. Protein: CASSPGGTLYEQYF.

The chain carries TRBV30 and TRBJ2-3; 13 bases line up with TRBD2. Germline-derived CDR1 and CDR2 are GTSNPN and SVGIG (reference sequence). J was trimmed by 4 bases and V by 5 bases; bases with no gene match: 9. The CDR3 has 16 amino acids. CDR3 DNA sequence: TGTGCCTGGGGGCGGACTAGCGGGAGAAGGGCAGATACGCAGTATTTT. Its translation is CAWGRTSGRRADTQYF.

The chain is built from TRBV29-1 and TRBJ2-1; no clear D gene. The CDR3 is made up of 13 amino acids. Trimming took 0 bases from V and 11 from J, leaving 14 bases between them. Germline CDR1 is SQVTM and CDR2 is ANQGSEA. This chain's CDR3 is CSVEDLIADKQFF. CDR3 bases: TGCAGCGTTGAAGACCTCATTGCGGATAAGCAGTTCTTC.

The J gene is TRBJ2-5, the V gene TRBV9; the D gene is possibly TRBD2 (6 bases). V lost 0 bases to trimming and J lost 1 base, with 10 bases between them. CDR1 SGDLS and CDR2 YYNGEE come from the germline V gene. The CDR3 covers 15 residues. This CDR3 is CASSVGGTLQETQYF. In nucleotides, the CDR3 is TGTGCCAGCAGCGTAGGGGGGACTCTCCAAGAGACCCAGTACTTC.

This chain connects TRBV5-4 to TRBJ2-2, with 12 bases identical to TRBD2. J was trimmed by 6 bases and V by 4 bases; bases with no gene match: 4. This CDR3 region has 15 residues. Germline V gene sequence: CDR1 SGHNT, CDR2 YYREEE (reference sequence). CDR3 region: CASSTTSGRPGELFF. The DNA for the CDR3 is TGTGCCAGCAGCACGACTAGCGGGAGACCCGGGGAGCTGTTTTTT.

V usage is TRBV10-3 and J usage is TRBJ1-1; D perhaps matches TRBD1 (5 bases). CDR3 length equals 13 residues. Germline loops: CDR1 ENHRY, CDR2 SYGVKD. V shed 8 bases and J shed 5 bases, with 15 bases lying between them. Written as DNA, the CDR3 is TGTGCCATCGGGGGACTCGGTGAGACTGAAGCTTTCTTT. The encoded protein is CAIGGLGETEAFF.

J is TRBJ2-3 and V is TRBV10-3; possibly TRBD2 for D (5 bases). The CDR3 spans 16 residues. The V gene lost 2 bases and the J gene lost 1 base, with 13 bases spanning the gap. Per germline, CDR1 ENHRY and CDR2 SYGVKD. The CDR3 DNA reads TGTGCCATCAGTGAGATCAAGCAGAGGGGCACAGATACGCAGTATTTT. Protein sequence: CAISEIKQRGTDTQYF.

The chain couples TRBV27 to TRBJ2-7; no firm D call. Trimming took 5 bases from V and 0 from J, leaving 14 bases between them. CDR1 is MNHEY and CDR2 is SMNVEV in the germline V gene (reference sequence). The CDR3 loop spans 15 amino acids. The CDR3 coding sequence is TGTGCCAGCAGTGGTTCGTTTCGTGACTCCTACGAGCAGTACTTC. It is translated as CASSGSFRDSYEQYF.

Comments on this clone: The junction does not match germline at one end; this may be a read error. This chain connects TRBV6-5 to TRBJ2-7; perhaps TRBD1 as D (6 bases). Germline CDR1 is MNHEY and CDR2 is SVGAGI. The CDR3 consists of 10 residues. The CDR3 loop is CAGQPTSLGF. The CDR3 DNA sequence: TGTGCGGGACAACCCACGAGCCTTGGCTTC.

The chain carries TRBV9 and TRBJ1-6; the D is unclear. Between the trimmed V and J ends, which lost 0 bases and 1 base, there was a span of 5 bases. The CDR3 sequence is 15 residues long. Germline V gene data show CDR1 as SGDLS and CDR2 as YYNGEE. The CDR3 reads CASSVEQSYNSPLHF. The CDR3, as DNA: TGTGCCAGCAGCGTAGAACAGTCCTATAATTCACCCCTCCACTTT.

The chain combines TRBV28 with TRBJ1-1, with 7 bases aligning to TRBD1. Trimming at V came to 6 bases and at J to 1 base, leaving 8 bases not matched to a gene. This CDR3 is 15 amino acids long. Germline V gene lookup returns CDR1 MDHEN and CDR2 SYDVKM. CDR3 residues: CASSPLGQPNTEAFF. The CDR3 bases are TGTGCCAGCAGCCCCCTGGGACAGCCGAACACTGAAGCTTTCTTT. Looking up the rest from reference TRBV28 and TRBJ1-1 gives the full variable domain: DVKVTQSSRYLVKRTGEKVFLECVQDMDHENMFWYRQDPGLGLRLIYFSYDVKMKEKGDIPEGYSVSREKKERFSLILESASTNQTSMYLCASSPLGQPNTEAFFGQGTRLTVV.

This rearrangement joins TRBV27 to TRBJ2-2, with D uncertain. The CDR3 spans 15 residues. Germline CDR1 is MNHEY and CDR2 is SMNVEV (reference sequence). Trimming left V 1 base short and J 2 bases short, with 8 bases between. The CDR3 here is CASSLLGFNTGELFF. CDR3 bases: TGTGCCAGCAGTTTATTGGGATTTAACACCGGGGAGCTGTTTTTT.